These 26 T cell receptor beta chains came from one sample sequenced in a study of blood T cell repertoires in COVID-19. The table came from immunoSEQ multiplex PCR; TCRdb's copy has only in-frame clones and leaves some out. The data hold 270,000 or so clones, with more than 80% observed a single time. What was sequenced was PBMCs or T cells enriched from blood (not recorded which). Receptors were obtained from a woman in her thirties with acute COVID-19.

For the CDR3, the DNA is TGTGCCAGCAGCCCCCCTGTCTCGAGTGAAAAACTGTTTTTT. Its translation: CASSPPVSSEKLFF. This chain joins TRBV3-1 (or the pseudogene TRBV3-2) and TRBJ1-4; D gene ambiguous. V dropped 4 bases and J dropped 7 bases, with 13 bases sitting between them. This CDR3 is 14 amino acids long. The germline gives CDR1 LGHDT, CDR2 YNNKEL (reference sequence).

The gene calls are TRBV4-1 and TRBJ2-1; possibly TRBD2 for D (6 bases). Trimming left V 8 bases short and J 7 bases short, with 18 bases between. The CDR3 sequence is 14 residues long. Germline V gene data show CDR1 as MGHRA and CDR2 as YSYEKL. Here the CDR3 reads CASPYRRGRNEQFF. CDR3 sequence (DNA): TGCGCCAGCCCCTACCGACGGGGGAGGAATGAGCAGTTCTTC.

Of note for this clone: This CDR3 is also generated by other DNA sequences in the sample. The V gene is TRBV29-1, the J gene TRBJ1-4, with TRBD1 as a possible D gene (5 bases). This CDR3 is built from 13 residues. The V and J ends lost 3 bases and 2 bases respectively, with 7 bases between them. The germline V gene encodes CDR1 SQVTM and CDR2 ANQGSEA. The CDR3, as DNA: TGCAGCGTTGAGGGGGGGACTAATGAAAAACTGTTTTTT. As protein: CSVEGGTNEKLFF. Using reference TRBV29-1 and TRBJ1-4 for the parts outside the CDR3, the full variable domain is SAVISQKPSRDICQRGTSLTIQCQVDSQVTMMFWYRQQPGQSLTLIATANQGSEATYESGFVIDKFPISRPNLTFSTLTVSNMSPEDSSIYLCSVEGGTNEKLFFGSGTQLSVL.

This chain joins TRBV28 and TRBJ2-3; perhaps TRBD2 as D (7 bases). The V gene's germline CDR1 is MDHEN and CDR2 SYDVKM. This CDR3 comprises 14 residues. Trimming took off 2 bases at V and 5 bases at J, with 11 bases between the two ends. CDR3 sequence: CASSLEGGGDTQYF. CDR3 DNA: TGTGCCAGCAGTTTAGAGGGAGGGGGAGATACGCAGTATTTT.

This clone was detected only once. The chain uses TRBV27 and TRBJ2-3; 13 bases match TRBD2. Germline CDR1 reads MNHEY; CDR2 reads SMNVEV (reference sequence). V lost 5 bases and J lost 6; bases outside the gene matches: 8. The CDR3 consists of 16 residues. The CDR3 DNA is TGTGCCAGCAGTCCAAGACTAGCGGGAGGATTCGATACGCAGTATTTT. Translated: CASSPRLAGGFDTQYF.

The V gene is TRBV5-4, the J gene TRBJ2-7; 9 positions agree with TRBD2. J gave up 7 bases and V 0 bases, and 2 bases lay outside the gene matches. This CDR3 has 13 amino acids. Germline assignment: CDR1 SGHNT and CDR2 YYREEE (reference sequence). CDR3 sequence reads: CASSLDTSGEQYF. Here the CDR3 DNA reads TGTGCCAGCAGCTTGGATACTAGCGGGGAGCAGTACTTC.

Here the CDR3 DNA reads TGTGCCAGTAGTAGGGACAGATACTATCAGCCCCAGCATTTT. Residues: CASSRDRYYQPQHF. V gene TRBV19 combines with J gene TRBJ1-5, with 7 positions matching TRBD1. The CDR3 extends over 14 amino acids. The germline V gene encodes CDR1 LNHDA and CDR2 SQIVND (reference sequence). J was trimmed by 5 bases and V by 4 bases; bases with no gene match: 5.

This clone is a singleton in its sample. The chain carries TRBV28 and TRBJ1-5, with TRBD1 matching 9 bases. After removal of 6 bases from V and 2 bases from J, the junction contained 5 bases not matched to a gene. The CDR3 covers 15 residues. From germline, CDR1 is MDHEN and CDR2 SYDVKM. CDR3 amino acids: CASRTGGKGNQPQHF. CDR3 coding DNA: TGTGCCAGCAGAACAGGGGGCAAGGGCAATCAGCCCCAGCATTTT.

The V and J genes are TRBV5-1 and TRBJ1-3; 7 bases map to TRBD1. The V and J ends lost 5 bases and 4 bases, in that order; junction bases with no gene match: 9. Germline-derived CDR1 and CDR2 are SGHRS and YFSETQ. This CDR3 spans 15 amino acids. The chain's CDR3 is CASSVDRSSGNTIYF. In DNA form, the CDR3 reads TGCGCCAGCAGTGTGGACAGGTCGTCGGGAAACACCATATATTTT.

V gene TRBV2 combines with J gene TRBJ2-2; D uncertain. V gave up 2 bases and J gave up 5 bases, with 18 bases separating them. Germline-derived CDR1 and CDR2 are SNHLY and FYNNEI. This CDR3 has 17 residues. The CDR3 spells CASSESLMRSYTGELFF. CDR3 DNA sequence: TGTGCCAGCAGTGAATCTTTAATGAGGAGTTATACCGGGGAGCTGTTTTTT.

The chain couples TRBV9 to TRBJ2-7; TRBD1 aligns across 7 bases. This CDR3 has 15 amino acids. Germline V gene sequence: CDR1 SGDLS, CDR2 YYNGEE. With 2 bases clipped from V and 7 bases from J, the junction kept 12 bases outside the gene matches. The CDR3 is CASSVSGTEYMEQYF. The CDR3 bases are TGTGCCAGCAGCGTCTCAGGGACAGAATATATGGAGCAGTACTTC.

The count of this clone is one. The DNA of the CDR3 is TGTGCCAGCAGCACAGGGTTGGGCGAGCAGTTCTTC. Translated: CASSTGLGEQFF. J is TRBJ2-1 and V is TRBV28, with D perhaps matching TRBD1 (6 bases). The V gene's germline CDR1 is MDHEN and CDR2 SYDVKM. This CDR3 is built from 12 residues. V lost 6 bases and J 10 bases, leaving 13 bases between the germline ends.

The V gene is TRBV13, the J gene TRBJ1-1; the D is unclear. Per germline, CDR1 PRHDT and CDR2 FYEKMQ (reference sequence). V was shortened by 5 bases and J by 4 bases, with 11 bases between the two germline ends. This CDR3 is 13 amino acids long. The DNA of the CDR3 is TGTGCCAGCAGCCCACCTCGGGGCACTGAAGCTTTCTTT. Encoded protein: CASSPPRGTEAFF. Complete variable domain (other parts from reference TRBV13 and TRBJ1-1): AAGVIQSPRHLIKEKRETATLKCYPIPRHDTVYWYQQGPGQDPQFLISFYEKMQSDKGSIPDRFSAQQFSDYHSELNMSSLELGDSALYFCASSPPRGTEAFFGQGTRLTVV.

The chain uses TRBV3-1 (or the pseudogene TRBV3-2) and TRBJ2-1; 13 bases line up with TRBD2. Trimming took 7 bases from V and 6 from J; bases not matched to a gene: 6. The CDR3 sequence is 15 residues long. CDR1 is LGHDT and CDR2 is YNNKEL in the germline V gene (reference sequence). The CDR3 is CASTPGTSGVNEQFF. DNA of the CDR3: TGTGCCAGCACGCCCGGGACTAGCGGGGTCAATGAGCAGTTCTTC.

The gene calls are TRBV27 and TRBJ1-2; the match to TRBD1 covers 7 bases. The CDR3 is 14 amino acids. The V segment lost 4 bases and the J segment 8 bases; nucleotides outside the gene matches: 10. Germline CDR1 reads MNHEY; CDR2 reads SMNVEV (reference sequence). The CDR3 protein is CASSSATGSSGYTF. CDR3 in DNA: TGTGCCAGCAGTTCCGCGACAGGGTCTTCGGGCTACACCTTC.

The chain is built from TRBV25-1 and TRBJ2-1, with D possibly being TRBD1 (5 bases). Germline V gives CDR1 MGHDK, CDR2 SYGVNS. The CDR3 is 17 residues long. Trimming left V 2 bases short and J 5 bases short, with 19 bases between. The CDR3 protein is CASSETESDLDNNEQFF. CDR3 sequence (DNA): TGTGCCAGCAGTGAAACAGAATCGGATCTGGACAACAATGAGCAGTTCTTC.

V usage is TRBV12-3 or TRBV12-4 and J usage is TRBJ1-5; TRBD1 might be the D (6 bases). The ends were cut back, 8 bases at V and 6 bases at J, with 11 bases in the middle. This CDR3 comprises 12 residues. The CDR3 sequence: CASRTVSQPQHF. The DNA of the CDR3 is TGTGCCAGCCGGACAGTTAGTCAGCCCCAGCATTTT.

The chain carries TRBV19 and TRBJ2-3; 10 bases are a match to TRBD2. Germline lookup yields CDR1 LNHDA and CDR2 SQIVND (reference sequence). The CDR3 extends over 16 amino acids. J gave up 0 bases and V 6 bases, and 6 bases lay outside the gene matches. Here the CDR3 reads CASRATSGKSTDTQYF. The CDR3 bases are TGTGCCAGTAGGGCAACTAGCGGGAAAAGCACAGATACGCAGTATTTT.

In its sample, this clone was seen once. The CDR3 region is CASSNTDTQYF. CDR3 in DNA: TGTGCCAGCAGTAACACGGATACGCAGTATTTT. The chain joins TRBV7-9 to TRBJ2-3; the D is unclear. V lost 6 bases and J lost 6, with 7 bases in between. CDR1 is SEHNR, CDR2 FQNEAQ, per germline (reference sequence). CDR3 length equals 11 residues.

The rearrangement joins TRBV28 to TRBJ1-6, with a weak D call TRBD1 (6 bases). CDR3 length: 15 residues. The V gene's germline CDR1 is MDHEN and CDR2 SYDVKM. V was cut by 6 bases and J by 8 bases, with 17 bases left in between. The CDR3 nucleotides are TGTGCCAGCAGACCGAGGACAGAAAAGGATTCACCCCTCCACTTT. Amino acids: CASRPRTEKDSPLHF.

V usage is TRBV7-9 and J usage is TRBJ2-5; 7 nucleotides match TRBD1. V lost 3 bases and J lost 5; bases outside the gene matches: 6. This CDR3 has 14 amino acids. Germline assignment: CDR1 SEHNR and CDR2 FQNEAQ (reference sequence). CDR3 DNA: TGTGCCAGCAGCTTTTCGACAGGGATGGAGACCCAGTACTTC. Protein product: CASSFSTGMETQYF.

The chain combines TRBV4-1 with TRBJ1-5, with D perhaps matching TRBD1 (6 bases). Germline V gene sequence: CDR1 MGHRA, CDR2 YSYEKL. V was trimmed by 4 bases and J by 6 bases, leaving 10 bases between them. This CDR3 comprises 13 residues. In DNA form, the CDR3 reads TGCGCCAGCAGCCCACAGGGAGTTCAGCCCCAGCATTTT. Translation gives CASSPQGVQPQHF.

The V call is TRBV2, the J call TRBJ1-2; maybe TRBD1 (6 bases). CDR3 size: 14 residues. The germline CDR1 and CDR2 sequences are SNHLY and FYNNEI. Trimming removed 6 bases from V and 8 bases from J, with 19 bases in between. The CDR3 spells CASRAGDRILGYTF. The DNA for the CDR3 is TGTGCCAGCAGGGCCGGTGACAGGATCCTAGGCTACACCTTC.

This clone has just one count. CDR3 DNA sequence: TGTGCCAGCAGCGTAGGGACTTCCAGCTCCTACGAGCAGTACTTC. Protein: CASSVGTSSSYEQYF. The V gene is TRBV9, the J gene TRBJ2-7, with a possible D match to TRBD2 (5 bases). Trimming cost V 0 bases and J 0 bases, with 10 bases left between them. Germline lookup yields CDR1 SGDLS and CDR2 YYNGEE. The CDR3 covers 15 residues.

V is TRBV28 and J is TRBJ1-5, with D tentatively TRBD1 (6 bases). The germline V gene encodes CDR1 MDHEN and CDR2 SYDVKM. This CDR3 has 15 amino acids. The V end lost 6 bases, the J end lost 0 bases, and 12 bases lay between the germline ends. Written as DNA, the CDR3 is TGTGCCAGCAGCGGTGGGGGCTTTAGCAATCAGCCCCAGCATTTT. Translation: CASSGGGFSNQPQHF.

The chain is built from TRBV4-3 and TRBJ2-3; 7 bases match TRBD2. Germline CDR1 and CDR2: LGHNA and YSLEER. The CDR3 length is 16 residues. With 0 bases clipped from V and 2 bases from J, the junction kept 5 bases outside the gene matches. Written as DNA, the CDR3 is TGCGCCAGCAGCCAAGACGACCTAGCGGCCACAGATACGCAGTATTTT. Translating gives CASSQDDLAATDTQYF.